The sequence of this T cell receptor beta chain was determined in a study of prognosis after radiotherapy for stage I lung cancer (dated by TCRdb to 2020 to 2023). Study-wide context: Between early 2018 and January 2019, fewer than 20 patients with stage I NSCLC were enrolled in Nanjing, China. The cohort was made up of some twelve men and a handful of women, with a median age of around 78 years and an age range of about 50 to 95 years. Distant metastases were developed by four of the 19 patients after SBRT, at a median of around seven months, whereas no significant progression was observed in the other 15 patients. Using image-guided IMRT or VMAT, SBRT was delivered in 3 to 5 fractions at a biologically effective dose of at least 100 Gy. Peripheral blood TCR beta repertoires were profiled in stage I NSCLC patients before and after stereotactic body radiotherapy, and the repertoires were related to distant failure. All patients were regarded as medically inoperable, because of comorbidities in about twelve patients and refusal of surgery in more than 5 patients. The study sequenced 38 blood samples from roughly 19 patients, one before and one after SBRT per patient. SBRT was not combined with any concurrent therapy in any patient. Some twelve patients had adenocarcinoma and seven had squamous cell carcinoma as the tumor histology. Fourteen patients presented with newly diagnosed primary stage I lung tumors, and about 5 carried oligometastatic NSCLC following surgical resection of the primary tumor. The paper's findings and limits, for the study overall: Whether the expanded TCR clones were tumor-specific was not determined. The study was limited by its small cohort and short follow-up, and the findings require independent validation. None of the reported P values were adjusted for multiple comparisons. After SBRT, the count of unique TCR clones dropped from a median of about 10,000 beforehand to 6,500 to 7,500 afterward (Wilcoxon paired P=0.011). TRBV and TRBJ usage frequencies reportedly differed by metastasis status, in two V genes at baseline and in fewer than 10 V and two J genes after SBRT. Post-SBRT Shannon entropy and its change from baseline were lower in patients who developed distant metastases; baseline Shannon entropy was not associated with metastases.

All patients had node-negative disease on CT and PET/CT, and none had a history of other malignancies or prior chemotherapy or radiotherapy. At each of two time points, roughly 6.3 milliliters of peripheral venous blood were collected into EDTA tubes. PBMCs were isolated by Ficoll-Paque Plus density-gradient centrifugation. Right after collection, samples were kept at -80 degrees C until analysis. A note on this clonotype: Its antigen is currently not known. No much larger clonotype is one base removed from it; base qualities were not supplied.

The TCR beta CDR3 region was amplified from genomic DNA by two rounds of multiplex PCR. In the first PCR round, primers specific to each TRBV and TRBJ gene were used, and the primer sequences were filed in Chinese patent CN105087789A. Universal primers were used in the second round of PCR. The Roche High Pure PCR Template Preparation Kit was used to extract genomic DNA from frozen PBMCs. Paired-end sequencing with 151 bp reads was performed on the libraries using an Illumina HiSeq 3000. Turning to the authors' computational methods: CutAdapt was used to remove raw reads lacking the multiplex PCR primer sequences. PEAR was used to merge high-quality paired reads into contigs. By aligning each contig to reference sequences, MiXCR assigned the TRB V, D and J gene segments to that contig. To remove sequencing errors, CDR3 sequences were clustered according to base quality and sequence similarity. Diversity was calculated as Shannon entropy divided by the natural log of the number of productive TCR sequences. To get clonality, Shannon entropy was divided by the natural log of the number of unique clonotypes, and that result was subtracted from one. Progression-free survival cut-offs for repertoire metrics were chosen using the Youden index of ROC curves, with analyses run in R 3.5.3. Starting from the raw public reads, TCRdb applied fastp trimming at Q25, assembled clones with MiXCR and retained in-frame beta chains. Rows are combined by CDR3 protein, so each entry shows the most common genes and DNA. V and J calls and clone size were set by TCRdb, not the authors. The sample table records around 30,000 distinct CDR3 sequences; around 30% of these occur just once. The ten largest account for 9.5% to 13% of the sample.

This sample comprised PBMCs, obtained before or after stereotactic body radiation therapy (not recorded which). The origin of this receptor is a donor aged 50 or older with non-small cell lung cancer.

The DNA reads as follows: TGTGCCAGCAGTCAGGGGGACAGGGGGATCACCGGTGATCTGTTTTTT. This translates into CASSQGDRGITGDLFF. This sequence uses TRBV6-1 and TRBJ2-2; 11 bases in between match TRBD1. The CDR3, from cysteine to phenylalanine, totals 16 residues. Only the CDR3 DNA stays, 48 bases, in frame from base 1. CDR1 and CDR2, per the germline V gene, are MNHNS and SASEGT. V loses 5 bases at its end and J loses 14 bases; junction bases beyond the gene matches: 16.